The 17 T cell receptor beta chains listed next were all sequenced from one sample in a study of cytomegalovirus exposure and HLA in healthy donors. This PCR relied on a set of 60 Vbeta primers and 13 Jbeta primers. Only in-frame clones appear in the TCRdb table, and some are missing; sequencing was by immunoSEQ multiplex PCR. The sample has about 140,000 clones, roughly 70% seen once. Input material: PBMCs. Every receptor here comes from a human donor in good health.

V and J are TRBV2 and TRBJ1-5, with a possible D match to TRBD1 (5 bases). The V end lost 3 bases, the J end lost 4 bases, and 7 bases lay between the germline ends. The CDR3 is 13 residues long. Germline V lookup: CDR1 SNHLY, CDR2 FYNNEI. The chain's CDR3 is CASSESGNQPQHF. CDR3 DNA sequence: TGTGCCAGCAGTGAGTCAGGGAATCAGCCCCAGCATTTT.

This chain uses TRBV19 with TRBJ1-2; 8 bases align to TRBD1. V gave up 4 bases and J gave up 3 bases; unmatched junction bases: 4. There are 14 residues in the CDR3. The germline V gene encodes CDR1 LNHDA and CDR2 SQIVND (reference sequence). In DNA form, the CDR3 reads TGTGCCAGTAGTACCCCGGACAGGGACTATGGCTACACCTTC. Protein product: CASSTPDRDYGYTF. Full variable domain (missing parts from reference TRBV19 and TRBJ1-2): DGGITQSPKYLFRKEGQNVTLSCEQNLNHDAMYWYRQDPGQGLRLIYYSQIVNDFQKGDIAEGYSVSREKKESFPLTVTSAQKNPTAFYLCASSTPDRDYGYTFGSGTRLTVV.

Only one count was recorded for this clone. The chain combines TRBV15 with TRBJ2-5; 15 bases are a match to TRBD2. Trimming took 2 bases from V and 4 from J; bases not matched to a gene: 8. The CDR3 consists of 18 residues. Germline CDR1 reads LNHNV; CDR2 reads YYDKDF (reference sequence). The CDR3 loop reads CATSRSRTSGRAGETQYF. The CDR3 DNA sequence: TGTGCCACCAGCAGATCCAGGACTAGCGGGAGGGCCGGAGAGACCCAGTACTTC.

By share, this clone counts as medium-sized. The CDR3 spells CASSYSSDGANVLTF. For the CDR3, the DNA is TGTGCCAGCAGTTACTCGAGCGATGGGGCCAACGTCCTGACTTTC. The rearrangement joins TRBV6-6 to TRBJ2-6, with D unresolved. V was shortened by 0 bases and J by 3 bases, with 6 bases between the two germline ends. Germline loops: CDR1 MNHNY, CDR2 SVGAGI (reference sequence). CDR3 size: 15 residues.

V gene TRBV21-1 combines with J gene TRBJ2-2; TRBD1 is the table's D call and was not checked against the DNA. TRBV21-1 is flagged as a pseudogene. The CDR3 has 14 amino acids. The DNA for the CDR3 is TGTGCCAGCATTTGCGGGACAGTGGCCGGGGAGCTGTTTTTT. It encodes CASICGTVAGELFF.

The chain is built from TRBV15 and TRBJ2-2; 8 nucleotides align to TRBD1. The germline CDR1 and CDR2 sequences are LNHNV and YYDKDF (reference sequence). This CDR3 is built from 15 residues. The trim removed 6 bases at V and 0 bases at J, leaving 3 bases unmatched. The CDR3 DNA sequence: TGTGCCACCAGAGGGGGACAGGCGAACACCGGGGAGCTGTTTTTT. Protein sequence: CATRGGQANTGELFF.

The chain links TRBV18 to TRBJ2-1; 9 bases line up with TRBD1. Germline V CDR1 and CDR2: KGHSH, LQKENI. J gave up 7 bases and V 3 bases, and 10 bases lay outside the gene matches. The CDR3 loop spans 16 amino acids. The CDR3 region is CASSPPQGQGWNEQFF. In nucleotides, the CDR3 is TGTGCCAGCTCACCCCCCCAGGGACAGGGATGGAATGAGCAGTTCTTC.

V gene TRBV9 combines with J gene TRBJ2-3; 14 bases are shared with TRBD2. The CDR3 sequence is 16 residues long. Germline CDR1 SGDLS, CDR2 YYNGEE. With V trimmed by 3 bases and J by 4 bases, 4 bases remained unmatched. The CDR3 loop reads CASSATSGGGPDTQYF. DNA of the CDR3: TGTGCCAGCAGCGCGACTAGCGGGGGGGGACCAGATACGCAGTATTTT.

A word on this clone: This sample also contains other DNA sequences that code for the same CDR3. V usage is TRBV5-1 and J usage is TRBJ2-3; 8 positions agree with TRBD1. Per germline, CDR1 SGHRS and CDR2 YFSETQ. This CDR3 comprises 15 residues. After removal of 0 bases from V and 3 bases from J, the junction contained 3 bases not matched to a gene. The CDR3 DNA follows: TGCGCCAGCAGCTTGGTTGGACAGGGAACAGATACGCAGTATTTT. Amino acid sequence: CASSLVGQGTDTQYF.

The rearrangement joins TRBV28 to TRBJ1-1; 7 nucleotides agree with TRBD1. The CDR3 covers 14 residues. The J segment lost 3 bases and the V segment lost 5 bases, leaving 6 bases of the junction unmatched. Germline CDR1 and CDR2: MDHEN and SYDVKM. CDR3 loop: CASSPPGQHTEAFF. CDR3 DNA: TGTGCCAGCAGTCCCCCGGGACAGCACACTGAAGCTTTCTTT.

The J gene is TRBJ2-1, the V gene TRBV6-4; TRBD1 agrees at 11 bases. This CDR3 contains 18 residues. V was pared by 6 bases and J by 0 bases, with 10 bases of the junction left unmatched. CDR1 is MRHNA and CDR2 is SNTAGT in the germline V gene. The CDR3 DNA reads TGTGCCAGCAGCGGACAGGGGGCAATCCCATTCTCCTACAATGAGCAGTTCTTC. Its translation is CASSGQGAIPFSYNEQFF.

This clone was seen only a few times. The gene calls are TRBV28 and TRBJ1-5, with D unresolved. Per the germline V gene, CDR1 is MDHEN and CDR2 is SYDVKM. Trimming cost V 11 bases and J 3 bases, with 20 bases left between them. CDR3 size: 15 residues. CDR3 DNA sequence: TGTGCCGCTGGATCAGGCGGGTGGGACAATCAGCCCCAGCATTTT. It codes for CAAGSGGWDNQPQHF. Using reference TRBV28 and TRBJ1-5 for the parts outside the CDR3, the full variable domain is DVKVTQSSRYLVKRTGEKVFLECVQDMDHENMFWYRQDPGLGLRLIYFSYDVKMKEKGDIPEGYSVSREKKERFSLILESASTNQTSMYLCAAGSGGWDNQPQHFGDGTRLSIL.

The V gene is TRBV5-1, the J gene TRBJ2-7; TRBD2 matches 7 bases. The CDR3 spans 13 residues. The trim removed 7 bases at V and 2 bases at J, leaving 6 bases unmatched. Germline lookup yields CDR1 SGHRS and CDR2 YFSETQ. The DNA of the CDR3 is TGCGCCAGCTCCGTGGGGGGGGCCTACGAGCAGTACTTC. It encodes CASSVGGAYEQYF. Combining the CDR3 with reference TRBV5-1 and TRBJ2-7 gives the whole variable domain KAGVTQTPRYLIKTRGQQVTLSCSPISGHRSVSWYQQTPGQGLQFLFEYFSETQRNKGNFPGRFSGRQFSNSRSEMNVSTLELGDSALYLCASSVGGAYEQYFGPGTRLTVT.

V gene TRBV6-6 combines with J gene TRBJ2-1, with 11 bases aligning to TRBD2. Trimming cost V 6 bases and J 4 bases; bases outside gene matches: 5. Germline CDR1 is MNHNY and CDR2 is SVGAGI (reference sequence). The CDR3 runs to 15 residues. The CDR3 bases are TGTGCCAGCAGAGACCCTAGCGGGAGGTACAATGAGCAGTTCTTC. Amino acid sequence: CASRDPSGRYNEQFF.

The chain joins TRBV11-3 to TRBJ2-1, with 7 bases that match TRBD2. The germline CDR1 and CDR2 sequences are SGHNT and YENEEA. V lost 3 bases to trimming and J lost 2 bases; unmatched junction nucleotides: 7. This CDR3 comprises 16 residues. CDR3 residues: CASSFQASGAYNEQFF. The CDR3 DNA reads TGTGCCAGCAGCTTCCAGGCTAGCGGAGCCTACAATGAGCAGTTCTTC.

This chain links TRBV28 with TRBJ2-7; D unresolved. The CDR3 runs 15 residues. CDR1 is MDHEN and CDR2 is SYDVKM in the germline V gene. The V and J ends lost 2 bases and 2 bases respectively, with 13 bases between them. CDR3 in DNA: TGTGCCAGCAGTTTAAACTCACAGCCTACCTACGAGCAGTACTTC. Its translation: CASSLNSQPTYEQYF.

The CDR3 nucleotides are TGTGCCAGCAAGGACAGGGGGCGACTCAATCAGCCCCAGCATTTT. It encodes CASKDRGRLNQPQHF. The V gene is TRBV6-1, the J gene TRBJ1-5; TRBD1 matches 11 bases. Germline trimming cut 7 bases from V and 3 bases from J; bases unmatched to any gene: 5. CDR3 length: 15 residues. Germline lookup yields CDR1 MNHNS and CDR2 SASEGT.